What follows are 15 T cell receptor beta chains derived from one specimen sequenced in a study of blood T cell repertoires in COVID-19. Profiled with immunoSEQ multiplex PCR; TCRdb holds only in-frame clones, not every one. The data contain fewer than 95,000 clones, roughly 90% of them seen just once; the ten biggest clones take up roughly 0.72%. The specimen sequenced was peripheral blood. The receptors come from a woman over 75 with acute or convalescent COVID-19.

The chain has TRBV2 and TRBJ2-7; TRBD1 matches 8 bases. The V gene's germline CDR1 is SNHLY and CDR2 FYNNEI. V trimming: 6 bases; J trimming: 3 bases; junction bases outside the gene matches: 7. CDR3 length: 14 amino acids. CDR3 sequence (DNA): TGTGCCAGCAGGAGGGACAGGTGGAGCTACGAGCAGTACTTC. The encoded protein is CASRRDRWSYEQYF.

This clone was seen just once. CDR3 nucleotide sequence: TGCGCCAGCACCCACCTCGGGACAGCTGGAAACACCATATATTTT. Translation: CASTHLGTAGNTIYF. This chain connects TRBV5-1 to TRBJ1-3; 7 bases map to TRBD1. Germline V gene data show CDR1 as SGHRS and CDR2 as YFSETQ. Trimming removed 6 bases from V and 2 bases from J; junction bases left unmatched: 8. The CDR3 spans 15 residues.

This rearrangement joins TRBV12-5 to TRBJ2-1; perhaps TRBD1 as D (6 bases). The germline V gene encodes CDR1 LGHNT and CDR2 FRNRAP. The CDR3 spans 16 residues. V lost 7 bases and J 0 bases, leaving 16 bases between the germline ends. CDR3 in DNA: TGTGCTAGTGTCAACACCCCGGGACACTCCTACAATGAGCAGTTCTTC. This translates into CASVNTPGHSYNEQFF.

The gene calls are TRBV5-8 and TRBJ2-7; D remains ambiguous. This CDR3 has 13 amino acids. Per the germline V gene, CDR1 is SGHTS and CDR2 is YDEGEE. Between the trimmed V and J ends, which lost 0 bases and 7 bases, there was a span of 11 bases. In DNA form, the CDR3 reads TGTGCCAGCAGCTTGGCCCCTAAATTAGAGCAGTACTTC. Protein: CASSLAPKLEQYF. Complete variable domain (other parts from reference TRBV5-8 and TRBJ2-7): EAGVTQSPTHLIKTRGQQATLRCSPISGHTSVYWYQQALGLGLQFLLWYDEGEERNRGNFPPRFSGRQFPNYSSELNVNALELEDSALYLCASSLAPKLEQYFGPGTRLTVT.

This clone was counted between two and nine times. This chain joins TRBV6-1 and TRBJ1-5; 7 positions match TRBD1. Unmatched junction bases numbered 7, after V lost 1 base and J lost 7 bases. CDR3 size: 15 residues. CDR1 MNHNS and CDR2 SASEGT come from the germline V gene. CDR3 nucleotides: TGTGCCAGCAGTGAAGTGGGGCAGGGGGGCCAGCCCCAGCATTTT. This sequence encodes CASSEVGQGGQPQHF.

This clone occurred once. The chain employs TRBV19 and TRBJ1-2; 10 bases map to TRBD1. Germline lookup yields CDR1 LNHDA and CDR2 SQIVND (reference sequence). CDR3 size: 17 residues. V lost 4 bases, J lost 0 bases, and 8 bases stayed unmatched. The CDR3 bases are TGTGCCAGTAGTACGCAGGGACAGGGGAAAGCTAACTATGGCTACACCTTC. It yields the protein CASSTQGQGKANYGYTF.

The rearrangement uses TRBV4-2 and TRBJ1-6, with a tentative D call TRBD1 (6 bases). The germline V gene encodes CDR1 LGHNA and CDR2 YNFKEQ. The CDR3 sequence is 15 residues long. Trimming left V 5 bases short and J 8 bases short, with 16 bases between. As DNA, the CDR3 is TGTGCCAGCAGCACGCAAAACAGGGATCATTCACCCCTCCACTTT. Translation: CASSTQNRDHSPLHF.

V is TRBV2 and J is TRBJ2-1; TRBD1 aligns across 7 bases. Germline-derived CDR1 and CDR2 are SNHLY and FYNNEI. The CDR3 spans 11 residues. The V and J ends lost 6 bases and 11 bases, in that order; junction bases with no gene match: 4. Written as DNA, the CDR3 is TGTGCCAGCAGCGGACAGGTGAAGCAGTTCTTC. Residues: CASSGQVKQFF.

The chain couples TRBV3-1 (or the pseudogene TRBV3-2) to TRBJ2-5; 16 positions match TRBD2. The CDR3 extends over 18 amino acids. J gave up 5 bases and V 4 bases, and 10 bases lay outside the gene matches. CDR1 is LGHDT, CDR2 YNNKEL, per germline (reference sequence). CDR3 sequence reads: CASSPPGLAGGRVETQYF. As DNA, the CDR3 is TGTGCCAGCAGCCCACCGGGACTAGCGGGGGGGCGGGTGGAGACCCAGTACTTC.

CDR3 nucleotides: TGTGCCAGCAGTGCGATGAGAAACGAGCAGTACTTC. Translated, it gives CASSAMRNEQYF. The chain has TRBV28 and TRBJ2-7; no definite D call. CDR3 size: 12 residues. The ends were cut back, 5 bases at V and 5 bases at J, with 10 bases in the middle. The germline V gene has CDR1 MDHEN and CDR2 SYDVKM.

This clone was detected once. The chain recombines TRBV10-2 with TRBJ1-1, with 7 nucleotides matching TRBD1. V gave up 6 bases and J gave up 4 bases; unmatched junction bases: 8. The CDR3 is 14 amino acids. Looked up from germline, CDR1 is WSHSY and CDR2 is SAAADI. The chain's CDR3 is CASRPTTGFTEAFF. CDR3 sequence (DNA): TGCGCCAGCAGACCGACGACAGGGTTCACTGAAGCTTTCTTT.

The genes are TRBV5-1 and TRBJ2-1, with 8 bases aligning to TRBD2. The CDR3 runs 17 residues. After removal of 0 bases from V and 5 bases from J, the junction contained 10 bases not matched to a gene. Germline loops: CDR1 SGHRS, CDR2 YFSETQ. CDR3: CASSLAVGIAGNNEQFF. For the CDR3, the DNA is TGCGCCAGCAGCTTGGCCGTCGGGATAGCGGGAAACAATGAGCAGTTCTTC.

The rearrangement joins TRBV12-3 or TRBV12-4 to TRBJ1-6; 8 bases match TRBD1. CDR3 length: 11 amino acids. Trimming cost V 5 bases and J 17 bases; bases outside gene matches: 5. As DNA, the CDR3 is TGTGCCAGCAGTCAGACAGGGGCCATCCACTTT. Translated, it gives CASSQTGAIHF.

The CDR3 DNA sequence: TGTGCCAGCAGTGTCCGGGGGGGAACTGAAGCTTTCTTT. Amino acid sequence: CASSVRGGTEAFF. J is TRBJ1-1 and V is TRBV25-1; D possibly corresponds to TRBD1 (5 bases). Trimming took off 4 bases at V and 5 bases at J, with 11 bases between the two ends. The CDR3 is 13 residues long. Germline CDR1 reads MGHDK; CDR2 reads SYGVNS.

The rearrangement links TRBV4-2 to TRBJ2-3; unclear D gene. Germline CDR1 is LGHNA and CDR2 is YNFKEQ. Trimming cost V 8 bases and J 1 base, with 10 bases left between them. There are 13 residues in the CDR3. CDR3 amino acids: CASVGLGTDTQYF. In nucleotides, the CDR3 is TGTGCCAGCGTCGGTCTAGGCACAGATACGCAGTATTTT.